This TCR beta chain derives from a study of shared clonotypes between healthy human individuals. As for the study in general: Each donor had three CD4 naive, three CD4 memory, two CD8 naive and one CD8 memory plate. The study's findings and limits: Estimated clonotype richness was generally higher in naive than memory subsets. Some clonotypes were shared by all four sorted-subset donors, while others were not shared. The non-shared ones had lower generation probabilities than the shared ones.

A remark on this clone: Its antigen is as yet unknown.

The V gene lost 8 bases and the J gene lost 8 bases, with 36 bases spanning the gap. CDR3 length: 19 residues. Every donor, a Caucasian adult, lived in Nashville, Tennessee. Clones were read by immunoSEQ multiplex PCR, and TCRdb kept only the in-frame ones, dropping some. The sample holds roughly 700,000 clones, 90% seen once. This chain connects TRBV23-1 to TRBJ1-2, with D perhaps matching TRBD1 (6 bases). TRBV23-1 is reported as an ORF; its role is uncertain. The sequencing input was memory CD8+ T cells from PBMCs. Subset indicated: CD45RO+ cells pooled with CCR7-negative TemRA cells. The clonotype comes from a man aged 18-30 years in good health. Some clones in this sample may be carry-over from other donors' samples. The CDR3 protein is CASPLLVDRQDPGGRGYTF. CDR3 nucleotides: TGCGCCAGCCCTCTGCTAGTCGACAGACAGGACCCGGGGGGAAGGGGCTACACCTTC.